This T cell receptor (beta chain) was profiled in a study of read filtering for tumor transcriptome and immune sequencing (TCRdb year 2020). Regarding the complete study: The cohort was composed of some 16 male and roughly 15 female patients, with a mean age of approximately 72 years and an age range of roughly 40 to 90. By revised international staging, 8 or 9 patients were R-ISS I, about 16 were R-ISS II and 6 or 7 were R-ISS III. As a main aim, a read-filtering strategy for immune repertoire data was addressed, with the specific question being whether clonotypes supported by a single read should be removed. TCR-region mapped reads per sample ranged from about 3.5 to 11 million with IR-seq versus only about 85 to 1,300 with RNA-seq. The study compared TCR repertoires from targeted immune repertoire sequencing and bulk whole-transcriptome sequencing run on the same bone marrow samples. After DNase treatment, whole-transcriptome libraries were prepared using the TruSeq RNA Access Library Prep Kit.

Broad study findings and their caveats: The sorted CD138-negative fraction was composed of a mixed bone marrow immune population rather than of purified T cells. Compared with RNA-seq, IR-seq captured clonotypes at much higher depth and more reliably, and a smaller IR-seq throughput was enough to identify most shared clonotypes. In IR-seq, around 85% of clonotypes but approximately 3.2% of total reads were represented by single-read clonotypes, whereas in RNA-seq, around 75% of clonotypes and about 40% of reads were represented by single-read clonotypes. The correlation between IR-seq and RNA-seq shared clonotype proportions rose when single-read clonotypes were removed.

Including the terminal cysteine and phenylalanine, the CDR3 comprises 16 residues. Only the CDR3 portion is preserved as DNA: 48 bases, with reading frame beginning at the first base. Looking up the germline V gene (reference sequence) yields CDR1 DFQATT and CDR2 SNEGSKA. The Immunoverse kit was used to build TCR libraries from approximately 410 ng RNA, with molecular barcoded adaptors covering alpha/delta and beta/gamma chains. The same RNA used for transcriptome sequencing was used for TCR library preparation. Sequencing of TCR libraries was carried out on an Illumina HiSeq 4000 with 2 x 150 cycles. The source study handled its data this way. With MiXCR, TCR reads were aligned to human V, D, J and C references and assembled into CDR3 clonotypes, with quality filtering and error correction included. The tcR package in R was used to analyze clonotype counts and gene usage diversity. For inspection of raw mapping reads, RNA-seq reads were mapped by STAR aligner version 2.5.3a onto GRCh37 of the human genome. To test the effect of sequencing depth on detected clonotypes, IR-seq fastq files were randomly downsampled using Seqtk 1.3. The raw public data were reprocessed by TCRdb itself: fastp quality trimming at Q25, MiXCR clonotype calling, in-frame beta chains only. Each entry is one CDR3 protein sequence, shown with its most common DNA and genes. These V and J calls are TCRdb output, not the study's own analysis. The sample table contains about 50,000 distinct CDR3 sequences; only one count was recorded for 20% of them. The ten most abundant clones make up under 40% of the sample.

Bone marrow was sampled from every patient at the time of active disease. Isolation of bone marrow mononuclear cells was performed by Ficoll-Hypaque density gradient centrifugation. To remove myeloma plasma cells, the cells were labeled with CD138 magnetic microbeads on a MACS separator, and CD138-negative cells were then collected by negative selection. Purity of the isolated cells was checked by flow cytometry on an Attune NxT using CD138 antibodies. Total RNA was extracted with TRIzol reagent and quantified with a NanoDrop spectrophotometer. For each patient, the CD138-negative bone marrow sample underwent paired RNA-seq and IR-seq. As for this clonotype: Its target antigen remains unknown. Mismatch with germline at one junction end may stem from a read error.

This clonotype was obtained from a donor at least 40 years old with multiple myeloma. The chain couples TRBV20-1 to TRBJ2-1, with 9 bases aligning to TRBD1. The sequencing input was a population of CD138-negative cells sorted from bone marrow. What the cell subset or site label conveys for this sample: bone marrow mononuclear cells depleted of CD138+ plasma/myeloma cells by negative magnetic selection. The DNA is TGCAGTGCTAGAGGGTGGACAGGGGCGGGATACAATGAACAGTTCTTC. Its amino acids are CSARGWTGAGYNEQFF.